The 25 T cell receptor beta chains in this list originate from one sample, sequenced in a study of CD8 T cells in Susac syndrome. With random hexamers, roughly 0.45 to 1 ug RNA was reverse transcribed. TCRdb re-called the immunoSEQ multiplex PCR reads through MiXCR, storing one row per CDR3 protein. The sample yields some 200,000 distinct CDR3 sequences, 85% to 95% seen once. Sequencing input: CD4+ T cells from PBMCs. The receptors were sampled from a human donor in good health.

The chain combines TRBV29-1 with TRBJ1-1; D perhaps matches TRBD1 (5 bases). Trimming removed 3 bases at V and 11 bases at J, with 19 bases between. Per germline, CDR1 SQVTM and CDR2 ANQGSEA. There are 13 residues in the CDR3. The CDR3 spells CSVDSRVRGDAFF. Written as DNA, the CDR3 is TGCAGCGTTGATTCCCGGGTCCGAGGGGATGCTTTCTTT.

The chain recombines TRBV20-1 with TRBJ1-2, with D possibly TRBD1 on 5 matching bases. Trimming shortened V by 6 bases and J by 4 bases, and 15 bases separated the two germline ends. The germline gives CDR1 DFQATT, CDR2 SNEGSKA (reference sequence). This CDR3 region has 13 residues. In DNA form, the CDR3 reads TGCAGTGCCATACTAGGGGTGGCCTATGGCTACACCTTC. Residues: CSAILGVAYGYTF.

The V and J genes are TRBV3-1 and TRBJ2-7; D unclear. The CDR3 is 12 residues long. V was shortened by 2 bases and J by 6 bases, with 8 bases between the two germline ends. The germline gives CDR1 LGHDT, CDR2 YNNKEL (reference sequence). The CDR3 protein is CASSQIRAEQYF. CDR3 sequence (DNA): TGTGCCAGCAGCCAAATTCGGGCCGAGCAGTACTTC.

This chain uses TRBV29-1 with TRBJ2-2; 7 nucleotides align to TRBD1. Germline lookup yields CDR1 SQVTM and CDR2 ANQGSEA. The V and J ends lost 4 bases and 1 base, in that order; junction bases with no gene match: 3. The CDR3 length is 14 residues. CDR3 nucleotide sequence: TGCAGCGTTGGAAGGGGGCTGAACACCGGGGAGCTGTTTTTT. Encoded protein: CSVGRGLNTGELFF.

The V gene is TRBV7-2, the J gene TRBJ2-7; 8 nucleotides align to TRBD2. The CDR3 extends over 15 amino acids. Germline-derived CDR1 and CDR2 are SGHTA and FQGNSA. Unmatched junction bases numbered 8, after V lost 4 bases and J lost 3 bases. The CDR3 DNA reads TGTGCCAGCAGCTCCGGGACTAGAAGTATCTACGAGCAGTACTTC. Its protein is CASSSGTRSIYEQYF. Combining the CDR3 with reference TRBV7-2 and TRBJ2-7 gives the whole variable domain GAGVSQSPSNKVTEKGKDVELRCDPISGHTALYWYRQSLGQGLEFLIYFQGNSAPDKSGLPSDRFSAERTGGSVSTLTIQRTQQEDSAVYLCASSSGTRSIYEQYFGPGTRLTVT.

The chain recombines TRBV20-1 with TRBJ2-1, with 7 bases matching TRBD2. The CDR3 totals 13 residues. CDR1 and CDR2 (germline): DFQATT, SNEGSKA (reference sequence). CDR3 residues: CSARGEGTEEQFF. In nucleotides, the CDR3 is TGCAGCGCTCGTGGGGAGGGGACGGAAGAGCAGTTCTTC.

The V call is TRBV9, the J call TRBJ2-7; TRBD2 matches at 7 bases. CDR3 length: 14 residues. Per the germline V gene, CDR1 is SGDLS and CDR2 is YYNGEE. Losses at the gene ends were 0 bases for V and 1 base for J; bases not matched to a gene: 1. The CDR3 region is CASSVGLASYEQYF. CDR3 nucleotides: TGTGCCAGCAGCGTAGGACTAGCTTCCTACGAGCAGTACTTC.

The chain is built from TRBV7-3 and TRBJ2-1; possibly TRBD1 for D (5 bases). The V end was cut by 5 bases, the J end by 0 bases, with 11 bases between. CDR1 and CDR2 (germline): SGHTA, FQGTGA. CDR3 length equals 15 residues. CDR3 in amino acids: CASSARQSSYNEQFF. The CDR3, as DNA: TGTGCCAGCAGCGCAAGACAGAGCTCCTACAATGAGCAGTTCTTC.

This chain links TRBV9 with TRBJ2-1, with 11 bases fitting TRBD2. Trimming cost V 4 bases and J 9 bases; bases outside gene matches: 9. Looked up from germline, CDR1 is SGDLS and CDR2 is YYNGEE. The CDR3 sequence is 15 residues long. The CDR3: CASSRPSGRIGEQFF. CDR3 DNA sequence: TGTGCCAGCAGCAGACCTAGCGGGAGGATAGGTGAGCAGTTCTTC. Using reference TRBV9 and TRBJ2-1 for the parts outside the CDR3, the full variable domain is DSGVTQTPKHLITATGQRVTLRCSPRSGDLSVYWYQQSLDQGLQFLIQYYNGEERAKGNILERFSAQQFPDLHSELNLSSLELGDSALYFCASSRPSGRIGEQFFGPGTRLTVL.

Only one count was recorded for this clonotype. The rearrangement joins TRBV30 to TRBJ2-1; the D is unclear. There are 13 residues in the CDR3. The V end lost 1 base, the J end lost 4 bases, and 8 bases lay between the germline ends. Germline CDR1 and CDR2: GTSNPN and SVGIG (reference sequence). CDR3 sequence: CAWSDPPYNEQFF. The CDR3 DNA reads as TGTGCCTGGAGTGACCCCCCTTACAATGAGCAGTTCTTC.

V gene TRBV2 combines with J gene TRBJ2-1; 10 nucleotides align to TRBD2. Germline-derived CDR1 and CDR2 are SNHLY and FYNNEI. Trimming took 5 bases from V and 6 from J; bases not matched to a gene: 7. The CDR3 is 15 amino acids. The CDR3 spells CASSLGLAPSNEQFF. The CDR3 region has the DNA TGTGCCAGCAGTCTGGGACTAGCGCCTTCCAATGAGCAGTTCTTC.

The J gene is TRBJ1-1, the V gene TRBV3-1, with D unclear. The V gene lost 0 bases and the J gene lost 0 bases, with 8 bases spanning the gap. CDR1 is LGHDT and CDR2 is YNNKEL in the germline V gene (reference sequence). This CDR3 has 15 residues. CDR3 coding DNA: TGTGCCAGCAGCCAAGAGCGGGCGGTGAACACTGAAGCTTTCTTT. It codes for CASSQERAVNTEAFF.

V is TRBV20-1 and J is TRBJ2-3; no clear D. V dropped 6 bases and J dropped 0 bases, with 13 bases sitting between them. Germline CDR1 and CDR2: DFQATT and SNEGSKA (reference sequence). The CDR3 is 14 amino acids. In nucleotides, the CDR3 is TGCAGTGCCTATCCGGACGCTAGCACAGATACGCAGTATTTT. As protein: CSAYPDASTDTQYF.

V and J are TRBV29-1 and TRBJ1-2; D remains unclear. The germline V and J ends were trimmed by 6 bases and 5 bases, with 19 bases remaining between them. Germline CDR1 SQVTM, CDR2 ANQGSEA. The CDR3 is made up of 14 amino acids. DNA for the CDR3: TGCAGCGTCGCTTTCAAAATTCGGATATATGGCTACACCTTC. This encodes CSVAFKIRIYGYTF.

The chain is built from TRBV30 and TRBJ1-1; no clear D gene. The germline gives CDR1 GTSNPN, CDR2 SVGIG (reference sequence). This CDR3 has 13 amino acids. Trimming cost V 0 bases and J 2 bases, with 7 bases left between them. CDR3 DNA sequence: TGTGCCTGGAGTGTACCCCTAAACACTGAAGCTTTCTTT. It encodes CAWSVPLNTEAFF. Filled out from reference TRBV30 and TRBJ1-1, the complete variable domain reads SQTIHQWPATLVQPVGSPLSLECTVEGTSNPNLYWYRQAAGRGLQLLFYSVGIGQISSEVPQNLSASRPQDRQFILSSKKLLLSDSGFYLCAWSVPLNTEAFFGQGTRLTVV.

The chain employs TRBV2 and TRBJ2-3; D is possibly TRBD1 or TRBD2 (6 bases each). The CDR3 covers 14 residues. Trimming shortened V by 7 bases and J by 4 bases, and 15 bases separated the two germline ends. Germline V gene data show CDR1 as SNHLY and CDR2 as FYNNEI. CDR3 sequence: CASKTQGRSDTQYF. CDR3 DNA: TGTGCCAGCAAAACCCAGGGGAGGTCAGATACGCAGTATTTT. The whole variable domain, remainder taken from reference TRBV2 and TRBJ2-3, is EPEVTQTPSHQVTQMGQEVILRCVPISNHLYFYWYRQILGQKVEFLVSFYNNEISEKSEIFDDQFSVERPDGSNFTLKIRSTKLEDSAMYFCASKTQGRSDTQYFGPGTRLTVL.

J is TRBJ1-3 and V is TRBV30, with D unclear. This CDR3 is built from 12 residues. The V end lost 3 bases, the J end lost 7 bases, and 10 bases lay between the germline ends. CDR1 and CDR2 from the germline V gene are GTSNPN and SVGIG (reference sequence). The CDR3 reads CAWRESSNTIYF. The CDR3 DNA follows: TGTGCCTGGAGGGAAAGTTCGAACACCATATATTTT.

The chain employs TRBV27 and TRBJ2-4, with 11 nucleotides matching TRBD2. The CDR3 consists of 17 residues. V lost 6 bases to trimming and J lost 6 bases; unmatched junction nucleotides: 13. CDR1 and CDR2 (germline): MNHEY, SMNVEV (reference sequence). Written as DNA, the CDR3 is TGTGCCAGCAGCCCGGGGCCGCAGACTAGCGGGATAAACATTCAGTACTTC. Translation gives CASSPGPQTSGINIQYF.

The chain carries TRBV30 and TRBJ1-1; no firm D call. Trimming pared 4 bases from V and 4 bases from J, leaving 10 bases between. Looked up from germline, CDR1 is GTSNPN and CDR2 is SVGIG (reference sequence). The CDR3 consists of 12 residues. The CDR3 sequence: CAWKREFTEAFF. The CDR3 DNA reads TGTGCCTGGAAGCGGGAGTTCACTGAAGCTTTCTTT.

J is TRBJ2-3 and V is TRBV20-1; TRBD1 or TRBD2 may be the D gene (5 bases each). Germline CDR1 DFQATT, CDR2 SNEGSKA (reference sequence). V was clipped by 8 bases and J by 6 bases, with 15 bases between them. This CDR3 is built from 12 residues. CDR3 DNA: TGCAGTTCGGGGACCTTCGGGGATACGCAGTATTTT. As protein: CSSGTFGDTQYF.

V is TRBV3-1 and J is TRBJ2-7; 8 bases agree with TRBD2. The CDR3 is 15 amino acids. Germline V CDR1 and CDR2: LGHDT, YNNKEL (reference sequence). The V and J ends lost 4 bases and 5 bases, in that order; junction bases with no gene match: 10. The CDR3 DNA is TGTGCCAGCAGCCCGACGGGGGGGATAGGAAACGAGCAGTACTTC. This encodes CASSPTGGIGNEQYF.

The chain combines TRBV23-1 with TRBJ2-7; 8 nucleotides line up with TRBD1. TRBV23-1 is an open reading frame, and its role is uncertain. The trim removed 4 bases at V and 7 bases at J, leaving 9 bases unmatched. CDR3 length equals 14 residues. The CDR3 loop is CASSLPTGEAEQYF. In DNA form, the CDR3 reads TGCGCCAGCAGTCTTCCGACAGGGGAAGCGGAGCAGTACTTC.

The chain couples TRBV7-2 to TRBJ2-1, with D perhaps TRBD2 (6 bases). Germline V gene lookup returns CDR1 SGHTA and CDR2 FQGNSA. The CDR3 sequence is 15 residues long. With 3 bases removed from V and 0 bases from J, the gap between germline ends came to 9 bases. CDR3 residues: CASSLPGLSYNEQFF. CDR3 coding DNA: TGTGCCAGCAGCTTGCCGGGACTCTCCTACAATGAGCAGTTCTTC.

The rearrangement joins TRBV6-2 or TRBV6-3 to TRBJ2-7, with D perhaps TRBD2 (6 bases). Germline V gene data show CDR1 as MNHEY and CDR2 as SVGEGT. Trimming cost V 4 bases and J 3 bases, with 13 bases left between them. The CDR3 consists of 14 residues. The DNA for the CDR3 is TGTGCCAGCAGTTCCCTTAGGGACTTCTACGAGCAGTACTTC. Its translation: CASSSLRDFYEQYF.

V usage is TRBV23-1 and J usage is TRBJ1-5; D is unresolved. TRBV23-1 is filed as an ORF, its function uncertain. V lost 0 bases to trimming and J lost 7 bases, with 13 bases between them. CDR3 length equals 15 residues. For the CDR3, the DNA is TGCGCCAGCAGTCAATCGAAGGAAATCGGACAGCCCCAGCATTTT. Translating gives CASSQSKEIGQPQHF.